One sample yielded the 9 T cell receptor beta chains listed below, sequenced in a study of cytomegalovirus exposure and HLA in healthy donors. Use of 60 Vbeta and 13 Jbeta primers characterized the PCR. The table came from immunoSEQ multiplex PCR; TCRdb's copy has only in-frame clones and leaves some out. The table lists roughly 150,000 clones, about 75% of them singletons. Material: PBMCs. The receptors originated from a male donor in good health and CMV-seronegative.

The V and J genes are TRBV7-6 and TRBJ1-1; tentatively, D is TRBD1 (5 bases). The germline V and J ends were trimmed by 1 base and 0 bases, with 9 bases remaining between them. The germline V gene encodes CDR1 SGHVS and CDR2 FNYEAQ. CDR3 length: 15 residues. The CDR3 DNA reads as TGTGCCAGCAGCTTAGATCCAGGGCTGAACACTGAAGCTTTCTTT. It is translated as CASSLDPGLNTEAFF.

This clone was observed a handful of times. The V and J genes are TRBV11-2 and TRBJ2-2, with 11 bases matching TRBD2. Germline V gene data show CDR1 as SGHAT and CDR2 as FQNNGV. The CDR3 covers 14 residues. Trimming cost V 11 bases and J 8 bases; bases outside gene matches: 10. The CDR3 DNA reads TGTGCCGGAAGACTAGCGGGGTACAAGGGGGAGCTGTTTTTT. This encodes CAGRLAGYKGELFF. Filled out from reference TRBV11-2 and TRBJ2-2, the complete variable domain reads EAGVAQSPRYKIIEKRQSVAFWCNPISGHATLYWYQQILGQGPKLLIQFQNNGVVDDSQLPKDRFSAERLKGVDSTLKIQPAKLEDSAVYLCAGRLAGYKGELFFGEGSRLTVL.

V is TRBV6-5 and J is TRBJ2-5; D possibly corresponds to TRBD2 (7 bases). V was cut by 5 bases and J by 7 bases, with 17 bases left in between. Per the germline V gene, CDR1 is MNHEY and CDR2 is SVGAGI. This CDR3 is 14 amino acids long. In DNA form, the CDR3 reads TGTGCCAGCAGTCCAGTCGGGGGAGGGGGGACCCAGTACTTC. It codes for CASSPVGGGGTQYF.

This clone showed up just a few times. V gene TRBV29-1 combines with J gene TRBJ2-1; 11 bases are a match to TRBD2. In germline, CDR1 is SQVTM, CDR2 ANQGSEA. Germline trimming cut 3 bases from V and 7 bases from J; bases unmatched to any gene: 14. This CDR3 is built from 17 residues. For the CDR3, the DNA is TGCAGCGTTGACCGTCGAACTAGCGGGAGCTTGGCTAATGAGCAGTTCTTC. This translates into CSVDRRTSGSLANEQFF.

The gene calls are TRBV29-1 and TRBJ1-1; D unresolved. CDR3 length: 12 residues. The V gene's germline CDR1 is SQVTM and CDR2 ANQGSEA. V lost 3 bases to trimming and J lost 4 bases, with 9 bases between them. The CDR3 DNA sequence: TGCAGCGTTGACTCAGGACTCACTGAAGCTTTCTTT. This codes for CSVDSGLTEAFF.

This clone appeared a single time. The rearrangement links TRBV12-5 to TRBJ2-1; TRBD2 might be the D (7 bases). Germline V CDR1 and CDR2: LGHNT, FRNRAP. This CDR3 is built from 14 residues. Trimming took off 4 bases at V and 9 bases at J, with 16 bases between the two ends. Here the CDR3 DNA reads TGTGCTAGTGGTTCGAGAAACAGGGAGGGTGAGCAGTTCTTC. It yields the protein CASGSRNREGEQFF.

V and J are TRBV25-1 and TRBJ2-2; 10 positions match TRBD2. CDR1 and CDR2 from the germline V gene are MGHDK and SYGVNS. Trimming at V came to 4 bases and at J to 3 bases, leaving 8 bases not matched to a gene. CDR3 size: 17 residues. CDR3 amino acids: CASSATAGGGHTGELFF. For the CDR3, the DNA is TGTGCCAGCAGTGCGACAGCGGGAGGGGGTCACACCGGGGAGCTGTTTTTT.

CDR3 loop: CAWSLGALAKNIQYF. The CDR3 nucleotides are TGTGCCTGGAGTTTAGGGGCACTAGCCAAAAACATTCAGTACTTC. The rearrangement joins TRBV30 to TRBJ2-4; the D gene is possibly TRBD1 (5 bases). The germline CDR1 and CDR2 sequences are GTSNPN and SVGIG (reference sequence). This CDR3 spans 15 amino acids. V was cut by 2 bases and J by 0 bases, with 11 bases left in between.

V gene TRBV4-3 combines with J gene TRBJ2-2; 10 positions agree with TRBD2. CDR1 and CDR2 from the germline V gene are LGHNA and YSLEER. The V and J ends lost 4 bases and 6 bases, in that order; junction bases with no gene match: 5. CDR3 size: 15 residues. The CDR3 loop reads CASSPTSGKAGELFF. CDR3 in DNA: TGCGCCAGCAGCCCAACTAGCGGGAAGGCCGGGGAGCTGTTTTTT.